The rows below give T cell receptor beta chains drawn from one sample of a study of blood T cells in healthy people across ages. TCRdb reprocessed the 5' RACE reads with MiXCR, giving one entry per CDR3 protein. Seen here are 550,000 to 800,000 distinct CDR3 sequences, roughly 21% observed once, and the top ten hold around 3.4%. Sequencing was done on a sample of blood. These receptor sequences come from a man between 65 and 85 years old in good health. Both conserved end residues are part of each CDR3. Fields, in order: D gene, V gene, clone size, J gene, CDR3 protein, CDR3 DNA. D genes are given only for firm matches. The size of a clone is reported for some rows only, either as once, few or many, or as a class for expanded clones.

d_call: NA
v_call: TRBV10-3
clone_size: many
j_call: TRBJ1-6
cdr3_aa: CAISESSPGWDNSPLHF
cdr3_nt: TGTGCCATCAGTGAGTCGAGTCCGGGGTGGGATAATTCACCCCTCCACTTT

d_call: NA
v_call: TRBV10-2
clone_size: few
j_call: TRBJ1-2
cdr3_aa: CASSSTDVNYGYTF
cdr3_nt: TGCGCCAGCAGCTCGACGGATGTTAACTATGGCTACACCTTC

d_call: TRBD2
v_call: TRBV3-1
clone_size: many
j_call: TRBJ2-1
cdr3_aa: CASSQTSGRANEQFF
cdr3_nt: TGTGCCAGCAGCCAAACTAGCGGGAGGGCCAATGAGCAGTTCTTC

d_call: NA
v_call: TRBV11-2
clone_size: many
j_call: TRBJ2-2
cdr3_aa: CASSLDPGAGELFF
cdr3_nt: TGTGCCAGCAGCTTAGATCCGGGGGCCGGGGAGCTGTTTTTT

d_call: NA
v_call: TRBV5-1
clone_size: many
j_call: TRBJ1-1
cdr3_aa: CASSLEGSGMNTEAFF
cdr3_nt: TGCGCCAGCAGCTTGGAGGGGTCGGGCATGAACACTGAAGCTTTCTTT

d_call: NA
v_call: TRBV20-1
clone_size: few
j_call: TRBJ2-1
cdr3_aa: CSASLGGYNEQFF
cdr3_nt: TGCAGTGCTAGCCTAGGGGGATACAATGAGCAGTTCTTC

d_call: NA
v_call: TRBV20-1
clone_size: NA
j_call: TRBJ2-7
cdr3_aa: CSATDYQSYEQYF
cdr3_nt: TGCAGTGCTACGGACTACCAGTCTTACGAGCAGTACTTC

d_call: TRBD2
v_call: TRBV4-2
clone_size: few
j_call: TRBJ2-5
cdr3_aa: CASSQDRTPGLAIYF
cdr3_nt: TGTGCCAGCAGCCAAGATAGGACGCCGGGACTAGCTATATACTTC

d_call: NA
v_call: TRBV29-1
clone_size: NA
j_call: TRBJ2-1
cdr3_aa: CSVITDNEQFF
cdr3_nt: TGCAGCGTTATTACCGACAATGAGCAGTTCTTC

d_call: NA
v_call: TRBV6-2/TRBV6-3
clone_size: few
j_call: TRBJ1-2
cdr3_aa: CASRRDSTTNYGYTF
cdr3_nt: TGTGCCAGCAGACGCGACAGCACTACTAACTATGGCTACACCTTC

d_call: TRBD2
v_call: TRBV20-1
clone_size: few
j_call: TRBJ2-6
cdr3_aa: CSARLDGLAGVGANVLTF
cdr3_nt: TGCAGTGCTAGATTAGACGGACTAGCGGGAGTTGGGGCCAACGTCCTGACTTTC

d_call: NA
v_call: TRBV7-6
clone_size: few
j_call: TRBJ2-5
cdr3_aa: CASSLVGLQTQETQYF
cdr3_nt: TGTGCCAGCAGCTTAGTCGGCTTGCAGACCCAAGAGACCCAGTACTTC

d_call: TRBD2
v_call: TRBV20-1
clone_size: NA
j_call: TRBJ2-3
cdr3_aa: CSARGVSAGATDTQYF
cdr3_nt: TGCAGTGCTAGAGGGGTCTCGGCGGGAGCTACAGATACGCAGTATTTT

d_call: NA
v_call: TRBV6-2/TRBV6-3
clone_size: NA
j_call: TRBJ2-7
cdr3_aa: CASSPNRVPYEQYF
cdr3_nt: TGTGCCAGCAGCCCCAACAGGGTTCCCTACGAGCAGTACTTC

d_call: TRBD2
v_call: TRBV6-1
clone_size: few
j_call: TRBJ2-3
cdr3_aa: CASSPLGLAAYTDTQYF
cdr3_nt: TGTGCCAGCAGTCCATTAGGACTAGCGGCCTACACAGATACGCAGTATTTT

d_call: TRBD1
v_call: TRBV7-8
clone_size: NA
j_call: TRBJ2-7
cdr3_aa: CASSFPGQGFNEQYF
cdr3_nt: TGTGCCAGCAGCTTTCCCGGACAGGGGTTCAACGAGCAGTACTTC

d_call: NA
v_call: TRBV28
clone_size: NA
j_call: TRBJ2-1
cdr3_aa: CASSRGVGQFF
cdr3_nt: TGTGCCAGCAGTCGGGGAGTTGGGCAGTTCTTC

d_call: TRBD2
v_call: TRBV9
clone_size: few
j_call: TRBJ2-7
cdr3_aa: CASSPGGGVAGEYYEQYF
cdr3_nt: TGTGCCAGCAGCCCCGGAGGAGGGGTAGCGGGCGAATACTACGAGCAGTACTTC

d_call: NA
v_call: TRBV14
clone_size: NA
j_call: TRBJ2-7
cdr3_aa: CASSQFEGAEQYF
cdr3_nt: TGTGCCAGCAGCCAATTTGAGGGTGCGGAGCAGTACTTC

d_call: TRBD1
v_call: TRBV6-6
clone_size: NA
j_call: TRBJ1-1
cdr3_aa: CASRGQGKHTEAFF
cdr3_nt: TGTGCCAGCAGGGGACAGGGGAAGCACACTGAAGCTTTCTTT

d_call: TRBD1
v_call: TRBV4-3
clone_size: many
j_call: TRBJ2-5
cdr3_aa: CASSQTGYQETQYF
cdr3_nt: TGCGCCAGCAGCCAGACAGGGTACCAAGAGACCCAGTACTTC

d_call: TRBD2
v_call: TRBV7-2
clone_size: NA
j_call: TRBJ2-1
cdr3_aa: CASSFSREGLQFF
cdr3_nt: TGTGCCAGCAGCTTCAGTCGGGAGGGGTTGCAGTTCTTC

d_call: TRBD1
v_call: TRBV20-1
clone_size: few
j_call: TRBJ1-4
cdr3_aa: CSVLTGGEEKLFF
cdr3_nt: TGCAGTGTCCTGACAGGGGGGGAGGAAAAACTGTTTTTT

d_call: TRBD1
v_call: TRBV29-1
clone_size: NA
j_call: TRBJ2-3
cdr3_aa: CSVPDRVTATDTQYF
cdr3_nt: TGCAGCGTTCCGGACAGGGTAACCGCCACAGATACGCAGTATTTT

d_call: NA
v_call: TRBV12-3/TRBV12-4
clone_size: few
j_call: TRBJ2-7
cdr3_aa: CASSFLIRDEQYF
cdr3_nt: TGTGCCAGCAGTTTTTTGATTCGGGACGAGCAGTACTTC

d_call: TRBD2
v_call: TRBV20-1
clone_size: NA
j_call: TRBJ2-1
cdr3_aa: CSARLTSGSWGEQFF
cdr3_nt: TGCAGTGCTAGACTGACTAGCGGGAGTTGGGGAGAGCAGTTCTTC

d_call: NA
v_call: TRBV20-1
clone_size: few
j_call: TRBJ2-3
cdr3_aa: CSAKEGTATDTQYF
cdr3_nt: TGCAGTGCTAAAGAGGGGACTGCCACAGATACGCAGTATTTT

d_call: NA
v_call: TRBV20-1
clone_size: few
j_call: TRBJ2-1
cdr3_aa: CSATPSSYNEQFF
cdr3_nt: TGCAGTGCTACACCTAGCTCCTACAATGAGCAGTTCTTC

d_call: NA
v_call: TRBV5-1
clone_size: NA
j_call: TRBJ2-3
cdr3_aa: CASSLGVVTDTQYF
cdr3_nt: TGCGCCAGCAGCTTGGGGGTTGTCACAGATACGCAGTATTTT

d_call: NA
v_call: TRBV20-1
clone_size: NA
j_call: TRBJ2-1
cdr3_aa: CSARGGLGQNEQFF
cdr3_nt: TGCAGTGCTAGAGGTGGGTTAGGGCAAAACGAGCAGTTCTTC

d_call: TRBD2
v_call: TRBV2
clone_size: NA
j_call: TRBJ2-4
cdr3_aa: CASSEIGGAKNIQYF
cdr3_nt: TGTGCCAGCAGTGAAATCGGGGGGGCCAAAAACATTCAGTACTTC

d_call: NA
v_call: TRBV3-1
clone_size: NA
j_call: TRBJ2-1
cdr3_aa: CASGGPCEQFF
cdr3_nt: TGTGCCTCAGGAGGGCCGTGTGAGCAGTTCTTC

d_call: TRBD2
v_call: TRBV6-1
clone_size: few
j_call: TRBJ2-3
cdr3_aa: CASSVGVTSGRLTQYF
cdr3_nt: TGTGCCAGCAGTGTAGGAGTTACTAGCGGGAGGCTAACGCAGTATTTT

d_call: NA
v_call: TRBV20-1
clone_size: few
j_call: TRBJ2-5
cdr3_aa: CSASVGSLSGETQYF
cdr3_nt: TGCAGTGCTAGTGTGGGGTCGTTGTCCGGAGAGACCCAGTACTTC

d_call: TRBD2
v_call: TRBV5-1
clone_size: NA
j_call: TRBJ2-5
cdr3_aa: CASSFTSGRTETQYF
cdr3_nt: TGCGCCAGCAGCTTTACTAGCGGGAGAACAGAGACCCAGTACTTC

d_call: NA
v_call: TRBV11-2
clone_size: many
j_call: TRBJ2-3
cdr3_aa: CASTPRDTQYF
cdr3_nt: TGTGCCAGCACCCCCCGGGATACGCAGTATTTT

d_call: TRBD1
v_call: TRBV27
clone_size: NA
j_call: TRBJ2-5
cdr3_aa: CASSPGTGVAETQYF
cdr3_nt: TGTGCCAGCAGCCCCGGGACAGGGGTGGCTGAGACCCAGTACTTC

d_call: NA
v_call: TRBV5-1
clone_size: many
j_call: TRBJ2-5
cdr3_aa: CASSLVSGESETQYF
cdr3_nt: TGCGCCAGCAGCTTGGTGTCGGGGGAGTCAGAGACCCAGTACTTC

d_call: NA
v_call: TRBV28
clone_size: few
j_call: TRBJ2-3
cdr3_aa: CASSLDTAPQTTDTQYF
cdr3_nt: TGTGCCAGCAGTTTAGATACCGCCCCACAGACCACAGATACGCAGTATTTT

d_call: TRBD1
v_call: TRBV5-1
clone_size: few
j_call: TRBJ1-2
cdr3_aa: CASSLSLQGAGGYTF
cdr3_nt: TGCGCCAGCAGCTTGAGTCTCCAGGGGGCGGGTGGCTACACCTTC

d_call: TRBD1
v_call: TRBV29-1
clone_size: few
j_call: TRBJ2-7
cdr3_aa: CSAGRQGFGDEQYF
cdr3_nt: TGCAGCGCTGGCCGACAGGGGTTCGGGGACGAGCAGTACTTC

d_call: TRBD2
v_call: TRBV28
clone_size: many
j_call: TRBJ2-7
cdr3_aa: CATATMGGPNYEQYF
cdr3_nt: TGTGCCACCGCCACGATGGGAGGGCCAAACTACGAGCAGTACTTC

d_call: TRBD1
v_call: TRBV5-1
clone_size: many
j_call: TRBJ2-7
cdr3_aa: CASSLTGDYEQYF
cdr3_nt: TGCGCCAGCAGCTTGACAGGGGATTACGAGCAGTACTTC

d_call: NA
v_call: TRBV6-5
clone_size: few
j_call: TRBJ2-7
cdr3_aa: CASTGREGSYEQYF
cdr3_nt: TGTGCCAGCACCGGCAGGGAAGGTTCCTACGAGCAGTACTTC

d_call: TRBD1
v_call: TRBV5-1
clone_size: NA
j_call: TRBJ2-5
cdr3_aa: CASSWDDRGGETQYF
cdr3_nt: TGCGCCAGCAGCTGGGATGACAGGGGTGGAGAGACCCAGTACTTC

d_call: TRBD1
v_call: TRBV20-1
clone_size: NA
j_call: TRBJ1-2
cdr3_aa: CSTLGGQSNYGYTF
cdr3_nt: TGCAGTACCCTAGGGGGACAGAGTAACTATGGCTACACCTTC

d_call: TRBD2
v_call: TRBV20-1
clone_size: many
j_call: TRBJ2-3
cdr3_aa: CSARKGLAPTDTQYF
cdr3_nt: TGCAGTGCTAGAAAGGGACTAGCTCCCACAGATACGCAGTATTTT

d_call: TRBD1
v_call: TRBV5-1
clone_size: NA
j_call: TRBJ2-6
cdr3_aa: CASSLGQGVSSGANVLTF
cdr3_nt: TGCGCCAGCAGCTTGGGACAGGGTGTTAGCTCTGGGGCCAACGTCCTGACTTTC

d_call: NA
v_call: TRBV7-2
clone_size: NA
j_call: TRBJ2-7
cdr3_aa: CASSLFGPSSYEQYF
cdr3_nt: TGTGCCAGCAGCTTATTCGGACCGAGCTCCTACGAGCAGTACTTC

d_call: NA
v_call: TRBV7-9
clone_size: NA
j_call: TRBJ2-5
cdr3_aa: CASNPSGVGVETQYF
cdr3_nt: TGTGCCAGCAACCCGTCGGGGGTGGGGGTAGAGACCCAGTACTTC

d_call: TRBD1
v_call: TRBV10-3
clone_size: NA
j_call: TRBJ1-2
cdr3_aa: CAISGQGNGYTF
cdr3_nt: TGTGCCATCAGCGGACAGGGGAATGGCTACACCTTC

d_call: NA
v_call: TRBV5-5
clone_size: few
j_call: TRBJ1-5
cdr3_aa: CASTVGGVGQPQHF
cdr3_nt: TGTGCCAGCACCGTCGGGGGGGTCGGGCAGCCCCAGCATTTT

d_call: NA
v_call: TRBV20-1
clone_size: few
j_call: TRBJ2-1
cdr3_aa: CSARDAQTGNEQFF
cdr3_nt: TGCAGTGCTAGAGACGCCCAGACGGGCAATGAGCAGTTCTTC